Sequencing of this T cell receptor (beta chain) was carried out in a study of blood T cell repertoires in COVID-19. Germline loops: CDR1 SGHTA, CDR2 FQGTGA. This CDR3 is 20 amino acids long. J lost 0 bases, V lost 5 bases, and 13 bases had no gene match. Clones were sequenced by immunoSEQ multiplex PCR, and TCRdb holds only the in-frame ones, with some missing. The profile shows about 160,000 clones, 79% of them singletons. Followed longitudinally, the Seattle patients had been enrolled during active infection. The origin of this receptor is a woman in her sixties with COVID-19, enrolled during active disease. Sequenced: peripheral blood. The chain couples TRBV7-3 to TRBJ2-3; the match to TRBD2 covers 14 bases. CDR3: CASSPQGTSGGIASTDTQYF. The CDR3 nucleotides are TGTGCCAGCAGCCCCCAGGGGACTAGCGGGGGAATCGCTAGCACAGATACGCAGTATTTT.